The rows below give T cell receptor beta chains drawn from one sample of a study of PD-1 blockade in mismatch repair-deficient tumors. Sequencing used immunoSEQ multiplex PCR; TCRdb keeps in-frame clones, though not all of them. The data contain 20,000 to 25,000 clones, around four fifths of them singletons. The sample in question was peripheral blood, obtained 2 weeks after starting pembrolizumab. The source of these receptors is an adult with mismatch repair-deficient cancer. Each CDR3 is given with its conserved first and last residue. D genes are given only for firm matches. Size values are once, few and many counts, or a class for expanded clones, and some rows have none.

TRBJ2-5 TRBV10-3 - - TGTGCCATCAGAGACTCTAGGGAGACCCAGTACTTC CAIRDSRETQYF
TRBJ2-6 TRBV5-5 TRBD1 - TGTGCCAGCAGCATACAGGGGTCTGGGGCCAACGTCCTGACTTTC CASSIQGSGANVLTF
TRBJ1-3 TRBV11-3 - - TGTGCCAGCAGCTTAGAGACATCGAGCTCTGGAAACACCATATATTTT CASSLETSSSGNTIYF
TRBJ2-1 TRBV10-3 - - TGTGCCATCAGTGATAAGGTTCTGAGCTCCTACAATGAGCAGTTCTTC CAISDKVLSSYNEQFF
TRBJ2-3 TRBV6-5 - - TGTGCCAGCAGCCCTCCCGGGGTTAGGGCAGATACGCAGTATTTT CASSPPGVRADTQYF
TRBJ2-3 TRBV4-2 TRBD2 - TGTGCCAGCAGCCAAGTCGGTCTAGCGGGGCCCACAGATACGCAGTATTTT CASSQVGLAGPTDTQYF
TRBJ2-1 TRBV29-1 - - TGCAGCGTGCATGAGACCCGTGGGTTCTTC CSVHETRGFF
TRBJ2-5 TRBV7-2 - - TGTGCCAGCAGCATTAACGGGGGGCTGGAGACCCAGTACTTC CASSINGGLETQYF
TRBJ2-3 TRBV27 - few TGTGCCAGCAGTTCTAATCTTGATACGCAGTATTTT CASSSNLDTQYF
TRBJ2-7 TRBV28 - - TGTGCCAGCAGTCCTATCGAGTCCTACGAGCAGTACTTC CASSPIESYEQYF
TRBJ2-1 TRBV7-8 - - TGTGCCAGCAGCGGGAGGTTAAATGAGCAGTTCTTC CASSGRLNEQFF
TRBJ2-7 TRBV6-5 TRBD1 - TGTGCCAGCAGTTACCCGGCGAGACAGGGGCACGAGCAGTACTTC CASSYPARQGHEQYF
TRBJ2-5 TRBV5-5 - - TGTGCCAGCAGCTTCGACGGGCCGCAAGAGACCCAGTACTTC CASSFDGPQETQYF
TRBJ2-3 TRBV7-9 - - TGTGCCAGCAGCCCCCCGGAGGGCAGGAGCACAGATACGCAGTATTTT CASSPPEGRSTDTQYF
TRBJ2-7 TRBV10-1 TRBD1 medium-sized TGCGCCAGCAGACTACCGGGACAGGGTCCCCTCGAGCAGTACTTC CASRLPGQGPLEQYF
TRBJ2-7 TRBV18 TRBD2 - TGTGCCAGCTCATCGAATCTTCGGGGAGGGCCGTACGAGCAGTACTTC CASSSNLRGGPYEQYF
TRBJ2-3 TRBV7-6 TRBD1 - TGTGCCAGCAGCCCTCAACCGGGACAGCTAAGCACAGATACGCAGTATTTT CASSPQPGQLSTDTQYF
TRBJ2-7 TRBV27 TRBD1 - TGTGCCAGCAGTCTCGGGACAGGGGGTTTCAACGAGCAGTACTTC CASSLGTGGFNEQYF
TRBJ2-7 TRBV6-6 - - TGTGCCGGCAGTTACCAGGGCTACTACGAGCAGTACTTC CAGSYQGYYEQYF
TRBJ2-2 TRBV7-9 TRBD1 once TGTGCCAGCAGCACACAGGGGGCTCGGACCGGGGAGCTGTTTTTT CASSTQGARTGELFF
TRBJ2-5 TRBV5-6 - - TGTGCCAGCAGCTTGGCCGGAGCAGGCCAAGAGACCCAGTACTTC CASSLAGAGQETQYF
TRBJ2-6 TRBV7-9 - - TGTGCCAGCAAAGGAGGGGGAACAATCTCTGGGGCCAACGTCCTGACTTTC CASKGGGTISGANVLTF
TRBJ2-7 TRBV6-5 - - TGTGCCAGCAGTTACGGCGCCTTCTCCTACGAGCAGTACTTC CASSYGAFSYEQYF
TRBJ1-5 TRBV6-1 - - TGTGCCAGCACCCAAAGAGCAGGACAGCCCCAGCATTTT CASTQRAGQPQHF
TRBJ2-3 TRBV27 - - TGTGCCAGCAGTTTATGGGCAGGGCGGATGACAGATACGCAGTATTTT CASSLWAGRMTDTQYF
TRBJ2-7 TRBV11-3 - - TGTGCCAGCAGCTTAGACAAGAGTACCTCCTACGAGCAGTACTTC CASSLDKSTSYEQYF
TRBJ2-3 TRBV28 TRBD2 - TGTGCCAGCAGTTTAACTAGCGGGACCGGCAATACGCAGTATTTT CASSLTSGTGNTQYF
TRBJ1-1 TRBV6-1 - - TGTGCCAGCAGCCGGACAGAGTCTGAAGCTTTCTTT CASSRTESEAFF
TRBJ1-4 TRBV4-1 - - TGCGCCAGCAGCCAGGCGCGACAGCCGAATAATGAAAAACTGTTTTTT CASSQARQPNNEKLFF
TRBJ2-2 TRBV2 - - TGTGCCAGCAGTCGAACCCGGAGGACTACCCGGAACACCGGGGAGCTGTTTTTT CASSRTRRTTRNTGELFF
TRBJ2-6 TRBV28 TRBD1 few TGTGCCACCTACAGGACAGGAATAATCTCTGGGGCCAACGTCCTGACTTTC CATYRTGIISGANVLTF
TRBJ1-1 TRBV6-1 TRBD1 - TGTGCCAGCAGTGAAGACAGGGGGCAGGACACTGAAGCTTTCTTT CASSEDRGQDTEAFF
TRBJ2-5 TRBV2 - - TGTGCCAGCAGTGAAGATAGGGGGACCCAACAAACGGAGACCCAGTACTTC CASSEDRGTQQTETQYF
TRBJ2-3 TRBV7-3 TRBD2 - TGTGCCAGCAGCCCCAAGACTAGCGGGACGACAGATACGCAGTATTTT CASSPKTSGTTDTQYF
TRBJ2-5 TRBV11-2 TRBD1 - TGTGCCAGCAGCTTAGGGACAGGGGGCGTCTCCGAGACCCAGTACTTC CASSLGTGGVSETQYF
TRBJ2-2 TRBV7-3 - - TGTGCCAGCAGCCTAATGAACACCGGGGAGCTGTTTTTT CASSLMNTGELFF
TRBJ2-1 TRBV5-1 - - TGCGCCAGCAGCCCCTCGGGGTACTGGCACAATGAGCAGTTCTTC CASSPSGYWHNEQFF
TRBJ2-1 TRBV5-1 - - TGCGCCAGCAGCTTGGAGGTCTCGGGAACTGAGCAGTTCTTC CASSLEVSGTEQFF
TRBJ2-3 TRBV11-2 - - TGTGCCAGCAGCCGATGGGGGGAAAGCACAGATACGCAGTATTTT CASSRWGESTDTQYF
TRBJ1-2 TRBV6-6 TRBD1 - TGTGCCAGCAGTATTACAGGGGGAAAGAATGGCTACACCTTC CASSITGGKNGYTF
TRBJ2-2 TRBV27 TRBD1 - TGTGCCAGCAGTCGTTCCCACAGGGGAAGCACCGGGGAGCTGTTTTTT CASSRSHRGSTGELFF
TRBJ2-7 TRBV6-1 - - TGTGCCAGCAGTGCCGGACTTTCCTACGAGCAGTACTTC CASSAGLSYEQYF
TRBJ2-7 TRBV10-2 - - TGCGCCAGCACAGACAGGTGGGCCTACGAGCAGTACTTC CASTDRWAYEQYF
TRBJ2-5 TRBV29-1 - - TGCAGCGTTGAGAGGCGGCCTCAAGAGACCCAGTACTTC CSVERRPQETQYF
TRBJ2-2 TRBV5-6 TRBD1 - TGTGCCAGCAGACAGGGGGCCGGGGAGCTGTTTTTT CASRQGAGELFF
TRBJ1-4 TRBV28 - - TGTGCCAGCAGACAAGGGGCCTCCACTGAAAAACTGTTTTTT CASRQGASTEKLFF
TRBJ2-1 TRBV21-1 - - TGTGCCAGCAGCAAAGCGCATGAGGGCTCCTACAATGAGCAGTTCTTC CASSKAHEGSYNEQFF
TRBJ2-5 TRBV29-1 - - TGCAGCGGACAAGCAGGGTCGCACCAAGAGACCCAGTACTTC CSGQAGSHQETQYF
TRBJ1-1 TRBV2 TRBD1 few TGTGCCAGCTTAAGGGCGACAGGGGAAAGCACTGAAGCTTTCTTT CASLRATGESTEAFF
TRBJ2-7 TRBV6-5 TRBD1 - TGTGCCAGCAGTTACAAGGGGGCGCTCCCGTACGAGCAGTACTTC CASSYKGALPYEQYF
TRBJ2-3 TRBV19 - once TGTGCCAGTAGTATTCCGGGCACAGATACGCAGTATTTT CASSIPGTDTQYF